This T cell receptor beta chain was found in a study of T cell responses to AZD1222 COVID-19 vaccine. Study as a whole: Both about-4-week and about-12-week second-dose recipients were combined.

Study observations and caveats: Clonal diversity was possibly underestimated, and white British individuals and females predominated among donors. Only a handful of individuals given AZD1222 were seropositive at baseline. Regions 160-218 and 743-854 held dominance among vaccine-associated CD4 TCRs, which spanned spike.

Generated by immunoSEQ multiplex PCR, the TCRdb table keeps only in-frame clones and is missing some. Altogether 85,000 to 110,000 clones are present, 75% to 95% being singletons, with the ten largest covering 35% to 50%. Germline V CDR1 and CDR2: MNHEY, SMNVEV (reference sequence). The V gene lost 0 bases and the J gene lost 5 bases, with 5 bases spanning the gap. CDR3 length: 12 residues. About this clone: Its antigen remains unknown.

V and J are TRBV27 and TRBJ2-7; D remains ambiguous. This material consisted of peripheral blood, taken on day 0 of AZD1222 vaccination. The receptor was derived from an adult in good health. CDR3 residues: CASSLSGHEQYF. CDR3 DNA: TGTGCCAGCAGTTTATCAGGCCACGAGCAGTACTTC.